Presented here are 2 T cell receptor beta chains from one specimen sequenced in a study of blood T cell repertoires in COVID-19. Assay used: immunoSEQ multiplex PCR; TCRdb lists only in-frame clones, some missing. The sample lists a few hundred thousand clones, around 90% occurring once. The material sequenced was peripheral blood. Receptor source: a man aged 18-30 years who had recovered from COVID-19.

The chain is built from TRBV18 and TRBJ2-7; 11 bases align to TRBD1. CDR3 length equals 14 residues. The V and J ends lost 6 bases and 4 bases, in that order; junction bases with no gene match: 5. Germline CDR1 is KGHSH and CDR2 is LQKENI. The CDR3 is CASSRTGGDYEQYF. CDR3 DNA: TGTGCCAGCTCGCGGACAGGGGGCGATTACGAGCAGTACTTC.

CDR3 protein: CASSIQGREQFF. The CDR3 coding sequence is TGTGCCAGTAGTATCCAGGGAAGGGAGCAGTTCTTC. The rearrangement links TRBV19 to TRBJ2-1; maybe TRBD1 (5 bases). The CDR3 has 12 amino acids. Trimming cost V 3 bases and J 10 bases, with 10 bases left between them. Germline assignment: CDR1 LNHDA and CDR2 SQIVND (reference sequence).